Below, 3 T cell receptor beta chains from the same sample are listed, as sequenced in a study of cytotoxic CD8 clonotypes in ibrutinib-treated CLL. Sequencing used immunoSEQ multiplex PCR; TCRdb keeps in-frame clones, though not all of them. The sample has about 68,000 clones; 68% are singletons. The sample in question was PBMCs, obtained after 12 months of ibrutinib treatment. Receptor source: a human donor with chronic lymphocytic leukemia.

The CDR3 DNA follows: TGTGCCAGCAGCTTGAGTAGCAATCAGCCCCAGCATTTT. Amino acid sequence: CASSLSSNQPQHF. The genes are TRBV7-2 and TRBJ1-5; D remains unclear. Deletions cut 3 bases from V and 0 bases from J, with 3 bases between. The CDR3 sequence is 13 residues long. CDR1 SGHTA and CDR2 FQGNSA come from the germline V gene.

The gene calls are TRBV6-6 and TRBJ2-2; D gene unclear. Trimming took off 8 bases at V and 2 bases at J, with 12 bases between the two ends. This CDR3 spans 14 amino acids. CDR1 MNHNY and CDR2 SVGAGI come from the germline V gene (reference sequence). The CDR3 DNA reads TGTGCCAGCGCTCGGTCAGCCAACACCGGGGAGCTGTTTTTT. Encoded protein: CASARSANTGELFF.

This clone was recorded only once. This chain connects TRBV6-1 to TRBJ1-5; 7 bases are a match to TRBD1. The CDR3 covers 15 residues. Germline CDR1 and CDR2: MNHNS and SASEGT. Unmatched junction bases numbered 10, after V lost 10 bases and J lost 1 base. The DNA of the CDR3 is TGTGCCACAGGGGGGGGAGGGGGGAGCAATCAGCCCCAGCATTTT. As protein: CATGGGGGSNQPQHF.